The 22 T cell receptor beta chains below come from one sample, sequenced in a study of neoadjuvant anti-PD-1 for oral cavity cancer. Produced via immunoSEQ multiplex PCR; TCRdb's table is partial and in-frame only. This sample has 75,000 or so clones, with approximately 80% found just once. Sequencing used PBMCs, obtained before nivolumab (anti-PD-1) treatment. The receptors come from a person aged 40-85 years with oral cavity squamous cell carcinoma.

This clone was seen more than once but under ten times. CDR3 bases: TGTGCCAGCAGCTTAGACAGGGTTGGCTACACCTTC. Translated, it gives CASSLDRVGYTF. This rearrangement joins TRBV7-2 to TRBJ1-2; tentatively, D is TRBD1 (6 bases). V gave up 1 base and J gave up 7 bases, with 7 bases separating them. This CDR3 comprises 12 residues. The germline V gene encodes CDR1 SGHTA and CDR2 FQGNSA.

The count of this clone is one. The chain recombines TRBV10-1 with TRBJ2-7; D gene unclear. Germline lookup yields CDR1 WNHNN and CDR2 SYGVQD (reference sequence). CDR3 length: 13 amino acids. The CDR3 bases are TGCGCGGTGACTTGTTTGAGTTCCTACGAGCAGTACTTC. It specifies CAVTCLSSYEQYF.

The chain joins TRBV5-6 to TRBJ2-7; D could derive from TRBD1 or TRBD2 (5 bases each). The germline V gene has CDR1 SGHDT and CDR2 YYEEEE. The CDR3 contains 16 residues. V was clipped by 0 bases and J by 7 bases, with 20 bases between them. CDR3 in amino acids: CASSLGLPGPGREQYF. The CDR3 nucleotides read TGTGCCAGCAGCTTGGGACTACCGGGGCCCGGGCGGGAGCAGTACTTC.

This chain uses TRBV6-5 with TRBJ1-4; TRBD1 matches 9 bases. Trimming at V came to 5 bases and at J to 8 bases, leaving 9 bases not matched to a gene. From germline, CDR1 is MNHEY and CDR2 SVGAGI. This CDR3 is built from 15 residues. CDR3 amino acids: CASSRQQGAGEKLFF. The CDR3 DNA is TGTGCCAGCAGTAGACAACAGGGGGCGGGGGAAAAACTGTTTTTT.

CDR3 loop: CASSLTAVNTEAFF. Written as DNA, the CDR3 is TGCGCCAGCAGCTTGACAGCCGTGAACACTGAAGCTTTCTTT. The chain uses TRBV5-1 and TRBJ1-1; D remains ambiguous. The length of the CDR3 is 14 residues. Germline V gene lookup returns CDR1 SGHRS and CDR2 YFSETQ. V gave up 1 base and J gave up 0 bases, with 7 bases separating them.

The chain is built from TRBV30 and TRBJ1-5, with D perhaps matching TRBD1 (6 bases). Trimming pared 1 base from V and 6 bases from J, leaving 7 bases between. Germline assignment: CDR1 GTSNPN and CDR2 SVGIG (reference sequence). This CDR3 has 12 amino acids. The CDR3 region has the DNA TGTGCCTGGAGTGAGGGGGTTCAGCCCCAGCATTTT. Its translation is CAWSEGVQPQHF. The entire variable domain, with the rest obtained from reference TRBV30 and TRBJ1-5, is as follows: SQTIHQWPATLVQPVGSPLSLECTVEGTSNPNLYWYRQAAGRGLQLLFYSVGIGQISSEVPQNLSASRPQDRQFILSSKKLLLSDSGFYLCAWSEGVQPQHFGDGTRLSIL.

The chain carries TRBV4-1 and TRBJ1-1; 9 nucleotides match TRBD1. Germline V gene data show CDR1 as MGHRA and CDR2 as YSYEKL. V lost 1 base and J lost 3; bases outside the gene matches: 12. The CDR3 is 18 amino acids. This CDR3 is CASSQARIGTGKDTEAFF. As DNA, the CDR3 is TGCGCCAGCAGCCAAGCTCGAATCGGGACAGGGAAAGACACTGAAGCTTTCTTT.

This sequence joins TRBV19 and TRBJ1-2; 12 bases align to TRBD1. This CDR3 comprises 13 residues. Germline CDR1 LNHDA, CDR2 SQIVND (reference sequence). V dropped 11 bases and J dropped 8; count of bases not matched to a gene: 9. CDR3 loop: CAAGDRGRQGYTF. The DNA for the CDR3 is TGTGCCGCCGGGGACAGGGGGCGGCAAGGCTACACCTTC.

CDR3 sequence: CSVALGDNQPQHF. The DNA of the CDR3 is TGCAGCGTTGCTTTGGGGGACAATCAGCCCCAGCATTTT. J is TRBJ1-5 and V is TRBV29-1; the D gene is possibly TRBD1 (5 bases). V lost 4 bases and J lost 3, with 10 bases in between. The V gene's germline CDR1 is SQVTM and CDR2 ANQGSEA. This CDR3 contains 13 residues.

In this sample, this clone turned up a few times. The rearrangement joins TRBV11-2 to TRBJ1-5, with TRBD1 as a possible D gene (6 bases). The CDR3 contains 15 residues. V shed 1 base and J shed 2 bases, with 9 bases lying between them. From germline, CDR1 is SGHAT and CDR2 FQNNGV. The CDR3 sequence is CASSLGAGGNQPQHF. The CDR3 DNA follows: TGTGCCAGCAGCTTAGGCGCAGGGGGCAATCAGCCCCAGCATTTT.

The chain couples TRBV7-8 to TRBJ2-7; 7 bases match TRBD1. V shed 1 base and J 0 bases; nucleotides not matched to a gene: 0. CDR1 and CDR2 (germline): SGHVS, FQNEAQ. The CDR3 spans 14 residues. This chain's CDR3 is CASSLGDSSYEQYF. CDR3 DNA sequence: TGTGCCAGCAGCTTAGGGGACAGCTCCTACGAGCAGTACTTC.

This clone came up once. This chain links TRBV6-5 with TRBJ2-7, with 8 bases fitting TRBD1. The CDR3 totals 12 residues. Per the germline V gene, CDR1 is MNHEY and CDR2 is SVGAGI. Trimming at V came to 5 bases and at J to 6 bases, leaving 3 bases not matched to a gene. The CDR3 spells CASSTTGGEQYF. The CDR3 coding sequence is TGTGCCAGCAGTACCACAGGGGGCGAGCAGTACTTC.

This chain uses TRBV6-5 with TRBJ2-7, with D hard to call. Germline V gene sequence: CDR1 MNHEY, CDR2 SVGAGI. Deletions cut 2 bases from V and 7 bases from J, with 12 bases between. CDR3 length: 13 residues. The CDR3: CASSYNSGGEQYF. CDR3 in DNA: TGTGCCAGCAGTTACAACTCCGGTGGGGAGCAGTACTTC.

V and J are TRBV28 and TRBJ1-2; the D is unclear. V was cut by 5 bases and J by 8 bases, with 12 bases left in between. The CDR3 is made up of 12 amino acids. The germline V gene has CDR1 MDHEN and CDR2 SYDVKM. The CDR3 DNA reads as TGTGCCAGCAGTCCCTCCGGGGTCGGCTACACCTTC. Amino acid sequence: CASSPSGVGYTF.

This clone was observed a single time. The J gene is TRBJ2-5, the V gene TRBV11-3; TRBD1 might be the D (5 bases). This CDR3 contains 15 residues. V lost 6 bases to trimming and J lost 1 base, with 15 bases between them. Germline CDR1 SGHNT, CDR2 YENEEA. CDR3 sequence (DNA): TGTGCCAGCAGTTCCTCGACAGAACCCCAAGAGACCCAGTACTTC. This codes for CASSSSTEPQETQYF.

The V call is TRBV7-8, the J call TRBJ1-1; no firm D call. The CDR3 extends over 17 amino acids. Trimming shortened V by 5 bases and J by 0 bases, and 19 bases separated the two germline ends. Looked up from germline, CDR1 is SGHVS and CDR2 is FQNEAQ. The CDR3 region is CASSLSTGGQVNTEAFF. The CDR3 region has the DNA TGTGCCAGCAGCCTCTCTACGGGAGGGCAGGTGAACACTGAAGCTTTCTTT.

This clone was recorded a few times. The CDR3 DNA is TGTGCCAGCAGTTTACACAGACAGGGAACTGAAGCTTTCTTT. This codes for CASSLHRQGTEAFF. The chain couples TRBV28 to TRBJ1-1; 7 nucleotides align to TRBD1. Germline-derived CDR1 and CDR2 are MDHEN and SYDVKM. The V segment lost 2 bases and the J segment 5 bases; nucleotides outside the gene matches: 5. This CDR3 has 14 amino acids.

The CDR3 loop reads CASRQRPGPPSDGYTF. CDR3 DNA sequence: TGTGCCAGCAGACAGAGGCCCGGACCTCCTTCGGACGGCTACACCTTC. The rearrangement joins TRBV5-4 to TRBJ1-2; D is uncertain. Deletions cut 5 bases from V and 8 bases from J, with 25 bases between. Looked up from germline, CDR1 is SGHNT and CDR2 is YYREEE (reference sequence). The CDR3 length is 16 residues.

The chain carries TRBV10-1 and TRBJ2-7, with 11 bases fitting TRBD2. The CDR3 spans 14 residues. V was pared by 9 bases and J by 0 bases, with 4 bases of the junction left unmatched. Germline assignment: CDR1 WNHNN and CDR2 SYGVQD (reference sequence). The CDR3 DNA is TGCGCCAGGTCGACTAGCGGGACCTCCTACGAGCAGTACTTC. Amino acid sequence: CARSTSGTSYEQYF.

The chain's CDR3 is CASSTGGIDTQYF. In DNA form, the CDR3 reads TGTGCCAGCAGCACGGGGGGGATAGATACGCAGTATTTT. This chain links TRBV11-3 with TRBJ2-3, with TRBD2 identical over 8 bases. CDR1 is SGHNT and CDR2 is YENEEA in the germline V gene. This CDR3 is built from 13 residues. Germline trimming cut 5 bases from V and 5 bases from J; bases unmatched to any gene: 3.

The CDR3 here is CASSYSGGVYEQYF. The CDR3 DNA reads TGTGCCAGCAGTTATAGTGGGGGTGTGTACGAGCAGTACTTC. This chain links TRBV6-5 with TRBJ2-7; TRBD1 or TRBD2 may be the D gene (5 bases each). The CDR3 spans 14 residues. Per germline, CDR1 MNHEY and CDR2 SVGAGI. V lost 3 bases and J 4 bases, leaving 13 bases between the germline ends.

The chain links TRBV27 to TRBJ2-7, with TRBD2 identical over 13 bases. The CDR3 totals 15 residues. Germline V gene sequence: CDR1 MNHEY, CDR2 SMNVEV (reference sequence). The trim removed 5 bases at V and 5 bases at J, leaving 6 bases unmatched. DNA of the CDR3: TGTGCCAGCAGTCGGACTAGCGGGAGCATCCACGAGCAGTACTTC. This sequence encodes CASSRTSGSIHEQYF.